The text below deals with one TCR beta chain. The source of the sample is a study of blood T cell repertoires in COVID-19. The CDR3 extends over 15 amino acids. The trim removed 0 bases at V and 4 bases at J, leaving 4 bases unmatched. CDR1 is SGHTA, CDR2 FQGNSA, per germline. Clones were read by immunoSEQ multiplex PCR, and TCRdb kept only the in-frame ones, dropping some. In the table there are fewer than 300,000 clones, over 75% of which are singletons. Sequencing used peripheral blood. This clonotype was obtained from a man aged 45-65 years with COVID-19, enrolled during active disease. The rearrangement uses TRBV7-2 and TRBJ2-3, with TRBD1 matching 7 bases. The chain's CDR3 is CASSLAGQGADTQYF. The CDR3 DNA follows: TGTGCCAGCAGCTTAGCAGGGCAGGGGGCAGATACGCAGTATTTT.